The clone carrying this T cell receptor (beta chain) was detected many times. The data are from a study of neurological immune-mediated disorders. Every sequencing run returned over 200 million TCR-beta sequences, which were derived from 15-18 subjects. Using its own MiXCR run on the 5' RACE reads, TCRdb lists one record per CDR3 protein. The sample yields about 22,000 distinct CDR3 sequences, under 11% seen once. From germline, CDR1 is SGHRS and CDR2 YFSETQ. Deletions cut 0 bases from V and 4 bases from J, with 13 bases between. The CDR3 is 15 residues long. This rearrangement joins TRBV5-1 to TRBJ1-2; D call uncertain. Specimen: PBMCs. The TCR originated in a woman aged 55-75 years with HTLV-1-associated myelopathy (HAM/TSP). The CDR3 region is CASSLGPPTGYGYTF. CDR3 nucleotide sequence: TGCGCCAGCAGCTTGGGTCCCCCAACGGGCTATGGCTACACCTTC.